The entry below gives a single TCR beta chain sequence along with its context. What it binds is unknown. The sample comes from a study of cytomegalovirus exposure and HLA in healthy donors. CDR3 length: 14 residues. Per germline, CDR1 GTSNPN and CDR2 SVGIG (reference sequence). V was clipped by 1 base and J by 6 bases; unmatched bases: 4. Findings of the study overall: Later analysis suggested links between common viral pathogens and several top significant clusters. Listed as cytomegalovirus-associated were over 150 TCR beta chains. Most TCR sequences were uncommon, yet certain public TCRs appeared in many donors. Among donors in an Asian-associated ancestry cluster, a later analysis reportedly found fewer N-insertions than the roughly 700-donor mean.

The PCR contained 60 Vbeta and 13 Jbeta primers. Measured with immunoSEQ multiplex PCR; TCRdb has only the in-frame clones, and not every one. The data contain approximately 140,000 clones, 82% of them seen just once; the ten biggest clones take up 2.5%. This sequence was found in a male donor in good health and CMV-seronegative. J is TRBJ2-1 and V is TRBV30, with 9 bases lining up with TRBD2. Material for sequencing was PBMCs. CDR3 sequence (DNA): TGTGCCTGGAGTGCGGGACTAGCCCCCAATGAGCAGTTCTTC. Protein product: CAWSAGLAPNEQFF.